The clone carrying this TCR beta chain is categorized as medium-sized. Its specificity is not known. The data are from a study of T cell repertoires in cytomegalovirus infection. Study background: Public signatures in TCR beta pointed to CMV infection and matching HLA type.

Germline V gives CDR1 SGHTA, CDR2 FQGNSA. CDR3 length: 15 amino acids. V shed 5 bases, J shed 5 bases, and the junction held 9 bases outside the gene matches. General study points: Cumulative frequency of public TCR beta families picked out carriers of CMV plus the relevant HLA.

MiXCR, run by TCRdb on the reads, gives a single entry per CDR3 protein. The sample holds fewer than 200,000 distinct CDR3 sequences, around 20% seen once. The TCR originated in a human donor in good health (CMV status not recorded). Some clones in this sample may be carry-over from other donors' samples. V usage is TRBV7-2 and J usage is TRBJ2-5; 9 bases match TRBD1. Sequencing was done on a sample of PBMCs. The CDR3 bases are TGTGCCAGCAGCGCGAACCAGGGACAGGGTGAGACCCAGTACTTC. This codes for CASSANQGQGETQYF.